The 29 T cell receptor beta chains in this list originate from one sample, sequenced in a study of blood T cell repertoires in COVID-19. Some clones are missing from TCRdb's copy, which holds only in-frame ones; the method was immunoSEQ multiplex PCR. The data contain approximately 400,000 clones, approximately 89% of them singletons. Sequenced: PBMCs or T cells enriched from blood (not recorded which). Every receptor here comes from a man aged 25-40 years who had recovered from COVID-19.

V and J are TRBV20-1 and TRBJ2-1, with 8 positions matching TRBD2. The V gene end was trimmed by 3 bases and the J gene end by 5 bases; junction bases not matched to a gene: 3. The CDR3 totals 13 residues. CDR1 and CDR2 (germline): DFQATT, SNEGSKA (reference sequence). This chain's CDR3 is CSASSAGDNEQFF. DNA for the CDR3: TGCAGTGCTAGTTCAGCGGGGGACAATGAGCAGTTCTTC.

This clone has a handful of counts. J is TRBJ1-1 and V is TRBV14; the D gene is possibly TRBD1 (5 bases). The CDR3 length is 18 residues. V lost 0 bases to trimming and J lost 6 bases, with 23 bases between them. Germline CDR1 is SGHDN and CDR2 is FVKESK. The CDR3 region is CASSQEGSGGFTEAEAFF. CDR3 sequence (DNA): TGTGCCAGCAGCCAAGAAGGGTCCGGGGGGTTTACCGAGGCTGAAGCTTTCTTT.

The V gene is TRBV13, the J gene TRBJ1-1; no clear D gene. Germline lookup yields CDR1 PRHDT and CDR2 FYEKMQ (reference sequence). Trimming shortened V by 6 bases and J by 7 bases, and 12 bases separated the two germline ends. CDR3 size: 12 residues. For the CDR3, the DNA is TGTGCCAGCAGACTTTCGAGTTTTGAAGCTTTCTTT. This translates into CASRLSSFEAFF.

This chain uses TRBV24-1 with TRBJ1-1; tentatively, D is TRBD1 (5 bases). V was cut by 5 bases and J by 4 bases, with 10 bases left in between. CDR1 is KGHDR, CDR2 SFDVKD, per germline. This CDR3 is 13 amino acids long. As DNA, the CDR3 is TGTGCCACCAGTGCGGCCCAGGGCACTGAAGCTTTCTTT. Its translation: CATSAAQGTEAFF.

The table lists this clone with a few counts. The chain combines TRBV6-2 or TRBV6-3 with TRBJ1-5; D is ambiguous. Germline values: CDR1 MNHEY, CDR2 SVGEGT. This CDR3 has 11 residues. Trimming pared 5 bases from V and 8 bases from J, leaving 7 bases between. The CDR3 DNA is TGTGCCAGCAGTAACGGGGAGCCCCAGCATTTT. Protein product: CASSNGEPQHF.

This chain links TRBV27 with TRBJ1-2; D remains unclear. V was cut by 6 bases and J by 8 bases, with 16 bases left in between. The germline V gene has CDR1 MNHEY and CDR2 SMNVEV (reference sequence). This CDR3 spans 13 amino acids. The DNA for the CDR3 is TGTGCCAGCAGCCCCTACCCGGGTGTCGGCTACACCTTC. It encodes CASSPYPGVGYTF.

The chain couples TRBV18 to TRBJ2-2; tentatively, D is TRBD1 (5 bases). The V gene's germline CDR1 is KGHSH and CDR2 LQKENI. This CDR3 has 16 residues. Trimming removed 0 bases from V and 1 base from J, with 9 bases in between. CDR3 sequence reads: CASSPPGTGNTGELFF. In nucleotides, the CDR3 is TGTGCCAGCTCACCACCGGGCACAGGGAACACCGGGGAGCTGTTTTTT. The full variable domain, completed using reference TRBV18 and TRBJ2-2, is NAGVMQNPRHLVRRRGQEARLRCSPMKGHSHVYWYRQLPEEGLKFMVYLQKENIIDESGMPKERFSAEFPKEGPSILRIQQVVRGDSAAYFCASSPPGTGNTGELFFGEGSRLTVL.

The gene calls are TRBV7-2 and TRBJ1-2, with D possibly being TRBD1 (6 bases). The CDR3 contains 18 residues. V was trimmed by 1 base and J by 0 bases, leaving 18 bases between them. Germline V gives CDR1 SGHTA, CDR2 FQGNSA. The chain's CDR3 is CASSLESPWGRANYGYTF. Written as DNA, the CDR3 is TGTGCCAGCAGCTTAGAGAGTCCGTGGGGGCGGGCTAACTATGGCTACACCTTC.

Details on this clone: Other DNA sequences in this sample translate to the same CDR3. In nucleotides, the CDR3 is TGTGCCAGCTCACCGGGACAGGCGAACACCGGGGAGCTGTTTTTT. Protein: CASSPGQANTGELFF. V usage is TRBV18 and J usage is TRBJ2-2; 8 bases map to TRBD1. CDR3 size: 15 residues. The germline CDR1 and CDR2 sequences are KGHSH and LQKENI. J was trimmed by 0 bases and V by 3 bases; bases with no gene match: 0.

This clone was seen once. CDR3 DNA sequence: TGTGCCAGCAGCTCTAAGACAGGGGCGAGCTATGGCTACACCTTC. It encodes CASSSKTGASYGYTF. The chain uses TRBV13 and TRBJ1-2; 8 bases match TRBD1. This CDR3 contains 15 residues. Trimming cost V 4 bases and J 4 bases; bases outside gene matches: 8. Germline values: CDR1 PRHDT, CDR2 FYEKMQ (reference sequence).

DNA for the CDR3: TGTGCCAGCAGCTTCGCCAGGGTGAACACTGAAGCTTTCTTT. Translated: CASSFARVNTEAFF. The rearrangement joins TRBV11-2 to TRBJ1-1, with a weak D call TRBD1 (5 bases). This CDR3 spans 14 amino acids. Trimming left V 3 bases short and J 0 bases short, with 8 bases between. In germline, CDR1 is SGHAT, CDR2 FQNNGV.

V usage is TRBV19 and J usage is TRBJ1-5; the match to TRBD1 covers 9 bases. This CDR3 contains 16 residues. The V segment lost 1 base and the J segment 1 base; nucleotides outside the gene matches: 2. Germline V gives CDR1 LNHDA, CDR2 SQIVND (reference sequence). As DNA, the CDR3 is TGTGCCAGTAGTATAGTAGGACAGGGGAGCAATCAGCCCCAGCATTTT. As protein: CASSIVGQGSNQPQHF.

The chain uses TRBV6-2 or TRBV6-3 and TRBJ1-5; tentative D call: TRBD1 (5 bases). The CDR3 is made up of 17 amino acids. Germline-derived CDR1 and CDR2 are MNHEY and SVGEGT. V was cut by 0 bases and J by 3 bases, with 15 bases left in between. The CDR3 nucleotides are TGTGCCAGCAGTTACTCTTCTGGTCAGGGAAACAATCAGCCCCAGCATTTT. It specifies CASSYSSGQGNNQPQHF.

CDR3 in amino acids: CASRAPGVGNTIYF. CDR3 nucleotide sequence: TGTGCCAGCAGAGCCCCAGGGGTGGGAAACACCATATATTTT. The chain couples TRBV6-5 to TRBJ1-3; D is perhaps TRBD1 (6 bases). From germline, CDR1 is MNHEY and CDR2 SVGAGI. The CDR3 is 14 residues long. The V end was cut by 6 bases, the J end by 4 bases, with 13 bases between.

This sequence joins TRBV6-5 and TRBJ2-5, with TRBD1 matching over 11 bases. In germline, CDR1 is MNHEY, CDR2 SVGAGI. The CDR3 extends over 14 amino acids. V lost 8 bases, J lost 5 bases, and 7 bases stayed unmatched. The CDR3 sequence: CASHRTGGVETQYF. CDR3 DNA: TGTGCCAGCCACCGGACAGGGGGCGTGGAGACCCAGTACTTC.

Of note for this clone: The identical CDR3 is also encoded by other nucleotide sequences in the sample. For the CDR3, the DNA is TGCGCCAGCAGCCAGGTGGGGGGGGAAGAGACCCAGTACTTC. As protein: CASSQVGGEETQYF. J is TRBJ2-5 and V is TRBV4-1, with 7 bases fitting TRBD2. Unmatched junction bases numbered 4, after V lost 3 bases and J lost 3 bases. Germline V gives CDR1 MGHRA, CDR2 YSYEKL. CDR3 length: 14 amino acids.

The chain has TRBV7-9 and TRBJ2-3; no clear D. V was pared by 4 bases and J by 0 bases, with 8 bases between. The germline gives CDR1 SEHNR, CDR2 FQNEAQ (reference sequence). The CDR3 spans 14 residues. The CDR3 reads CASSSLYSTDTQYF. For the CDR3, the DNA is TGTGCCAGCAGCTCTTTGTATAGCACAGATACGCAGTATTTT.

This chain links TRBV6-5 with TRBJ1-5; D is undetermined. The V and J ends lost 6 bases and 0 bases respectively, with 9 bases between them. The CDR3 loop spans 14 amino acids. The germline gives CDR1 MNHEY, CDR2 SVGAGI. The CDR3 is CASSPPGSNQPQHF. In nucleotides, the CDR3 is TGTGCCAGCAGCCCCCCGGGTAGCAATCAGCCCCAGCATTTT.

This rearrangement joins TRBV11-2 to TRBJ2-1; no clear D gene. This CDR3 is 12 amino acids long. Trimming removed 5 bases at V and 9 bases at J, with 11 bases between. The germline CDR1 and CDR2 sequences are SGHAT and FQNNGV. The CDR3 nucleotides are TGTGCCAGCAGCCTTAAAGCTAGTGAGCAGTTCTTC. Its translation: CASSLKASEQFF.

V is TRBV19 and J is TRBJ2-2, with TRBD1 as a possible D gene (6 bases). Germline assignment: CDR1 LNHDA and CDR2 SQIVND (reference sequence). The CDR3 runs 19 residues. V was trimmed by 2 bases and J by 6 bases, leaving 25 bases between them. DNA for the CDR3: TGTGCCAGTAGTATAAGGGAAGGGGGTCGGATCAGGAGTCCCGGGGAGCTGTTTTTT. It codes for CASSIREGGRIRSPGELFF.

This clone was recorded only once. The J gene is TRBJ2-3, the V gene TRBV30; D remains ambiguous. The CDR3 sequence is 15 residues long. CDR1 and CDR2 from the germline V gene are GTSNPN and SVGIG (reference sequence). V lost 0 bases to trimming and J lost 0 bases, with 10 bases between them. The CDR3 DNA reads as TGTGCCTGGAGTGTAGGCGGCTCTAGCACAGATACGCAGTATTTT. Its translation is CAWSVGGSSTDTQYF.

This chain uses TRBV2 with TRBJ2-7; 11 bases agree with TRBD2. The CDR3 has 15 residues. With 5 bases clipped from V and 5 bases from J, the junction kept 8 bases outside the gene matches. The germline CDR1 and CDR2 sequences are SNHLY and FYNNEI. The CDR3 sequence: CASSRTRLAGNEQYF. The CDR3 DNA reads TGTGCCAGCAGTAGGACACGACTAGCGGGGAACGAGCAGTACTTC.

The chain employs TRBV3-1 (or the pseudogene TRBV3-2) and TRBJ2-3, with 9 bases matching TRBD1. Germline loops: CDR1 LGHDT, CDR2 YNNKEL (reference sequence). This CDR3 is built from 16 residues. V lost 1 base, J lost 2 bases, and 4 bases stayed unmatched. The CDR3 bases are TGTGCCAGCAGCCAAGGACAGGGGGTTTACACAGATACGCAGTATTTT. It specifies CASSQGQGVYTDTQYF.

The chain couples TRBV4-1 to TRBJ2-1, with D possibly being TRBD1 (6 bases). V shed 0 bases and J shed 8 bases, with 14 bases lying between them. The CDR3 has 15 amino acids. CDR1 MGHRA and CDR2 YSYEKL come from the germline V gene. The DNA of the CDR3 is TGCGCCAGCAGCCAAGAGGGGCTACAGGGAGATGAGCAGTTCTTC. Its protein product is CASSQEGLQGDEQFF.

The chain employs TRBV6-1 and TRBJ1-1; the match to TRBD1 covers 7 bases. V lost 0 bases and J lost 11; bases outside the gene matches: 6. Looked up from germline, CDR1 is MNHNS and CDR2 is SASEGT. The CDR3 runs 13 residues. Here the CDR3 DNA reads TGTGCCAGCAGTGAAGCGCCAACAGGGGCGGCTTTCTTT. It yields the protein CASSEAPTGAAFF.

The rearrangement joins TRBV7-8 to TRBJ2-1; 8 bases line up with TRBD2. CDR1 and CDR2 from the germline V gene are SGHVS and FQNEAQ. There are 16 residues in the CDR3. The junction had 8 bases not matched to a gene; V was cut back by 1 base and J by 6 bases. Written as DNA, the CDR3 is TGTGCCAGCAGCTTAGAGCGGGGGCGTCTATTCAATGAGCAGTTCTTC. Its protein product is CASSLERGRLFNEQFF.

This rearrangement joins TRBV7-8 to TRBJ1-1; D gene unclear. Trimming shortened V by 1 base and J by 6 bases, and 9 bases separated the two germline ends. The length of the CDR3 is 13 residues. Germline V lookup: CDR1 SGHVS, CDR2 FQNEAQ. This CDR3 is CASSLGGVSEAFF. The DNA for the CDR3 is TGTGCCAGCAGCTTAGGCGGGGTGTCTGAAGCTTTCTTT. Full variable domain (remainder filled in from reference TRBV7-8 and TRBJ1-1): GAGVSQSPRYKVAKRGQDVALRCDPISGHVSLFWYQQALGQGPEFLTYFQNEAQLDKSGLPSDRFFAERPEGSVSTLKIQRTQQEDSAVYLCASSLGGVSEAFFGQGTRLTVV.

The chain couples TRBV18 to TRBJ1-4; 7 bases map to TRBD1. V was clipped by 6 bases and J by 7 bases; unmatched bases: 11. The CDR3 contains 15 residues. Germline loops: CDR1 KGHSH, CDR2 LQKENI. The CDR3 sequence: CASSSGTEGVEKLFF. CDR3 bases: TGTGCCAGCTCGTCCGGGACAGAAGGTGTTGAAAAACTGTTTTTT.

The J gene is TRBJ2-7, the V gene TRBV5-1; 9 bases line up with TRBD1. Trimming cost V 0 bases and J 2 bases; bases outside gene matches: 3. CDR3 length equals 15 residues. Germline V gene sequence: CDR1 SGHRS, CDR2 YFSETQ. CDR3 amino acids: CASSLGGTGTYEQYF. The CDR3 DNA reads TGCGCCAGCAGCTTGGGCGGGACAGGGACCTACGAGCAGTACTTC.